The T cell receptor beta chain under discussion was sequenced for a study of T-cell memory formation after mild COVID-19. Study overall: The study found TCR clusters largely donor specific.

TCRdb called the 5' RACE reads again in MiXCR, with one record for every CDR3 protein. The table records under 60,000 distinct CDR3 sequences, roughly 9% of them present only once. Trimming took off 1 base at V and 8 bases at J, with 12 bases between the two ends. The CDR3 consists of 15 residues. The germline V gene has CDR1 MNHNS and CDR2 SASEGT. This clonotype has just a few counts. Sample: PBMCs or a T cell subset sorted from them (not recorded which). The clonotype originates from an adult woman who had mild COVID-19 (a few samples of this study predate the infection). Cell type and time point are not known. The chain joins TRBV6-1 to TRBJ1-6, with D possibly TRBD1 on 5 matching bases. In DNA form, the CDR3 reads TGTGCCAGCAGTGAAGATCAGGGATGGTATTCACCCCTCCACTTT. Residues: CASSEDQGWYSPLHF.